This TCR beta chain was observed in a study of shared clonotypes between healthy human individuals. Notes on the study in general: The four-donor shared clonotypes exceeded non-shared clonotypes in generation probability, with non-shared ones scoring lower.

CDR3 length: 13 residues. Germline lookup yields CDR1 MDHEN and CDR2 SYDVKM. The V and J ends lost 6 bases and 3 bases respectively, with 12 bases between them. This clone was picked up one time. Its antigen is still unknown. The assay was immunoSEQ multiplex PCR, and TCRdb's table has in-frame clones only and misses some. The table has roughly 2 million clones, approximately 96% seen once. This TCR was sampled from a man between 18 and 29 years old in good health. Sequences were obtained from naive CD4+ T cells sorted from blood. The subset here: CD45RA+ positively selected. The chain uses TRBV28 and TRBJ2-7, with D maybe TRBD1 (6 bases). This CDR3 reads CASSPQGLYEQYF. The CDR3 bases are TGTGCCAGCAGCCCACAGGGTCTCTACGAGCAGTACTTC.